These 9 T cell receptor beta chains came from one sample sequenced in a study of Graves' ophthalmopathy and Graves' hyperthyroidism. Amplified TCR beta CDR3 regions were obtained using RNA transcripts as template. Second-round multiplex PCR came after first-round RT-PCR with HTBI primers. TCRdb itself ran the multiplex PCR reads through MiXCR, one entry per CDR3 protein. The data contain more than 550,000 distinct CDR3 sequences, 35% to 50% of them seen just once; the ten biggest clones take up 3% to 4%. Sequenced material: peripheral blood. The receptor source for this set is an adult man with Graves' ophthalmopathy.

With respect to this clonotype: A read error may be the cause here, since a much bigger clone is one base away. As the CDR3 is not closed by the conserved phenylalanine or tryptophan, this likely results from a read error. V is TRBV7-9 and J is TRBJ2-5; tentatively, D is TRBD2 (5 bases). V lost 3 bases to trimming and J lost 0 bases, with 8 bases between them. Germline V gives CDR1 SEHNR, CDR2 FQNEAQ (reference sequence). The CDR3 loop spans 14 amino acids. In nucleotides, the CDR3 is TGTGCCAGCAGCTTGAGGGCAGACCAAGAGACCCAGTACTGC. Residues: CASSLRADQETQYC.

There are many counts of this clonotype. This chain uses TRBV24-1 with TRBJ1-2; D not resolved. Germline assignment: CDR1 KGHDR and CDR2 SFDVKD. The CDR3 runs 12 residues. The ends were cut back, 1 base at V and 7 bases at J, with 6 bases in the middle. This CDR3 is CATSDFVAGYTF. The CDR3 DNA follows: TGTGCCACCAGTGATTTTGTTGCTGGCTACACCTTC.

V and J are TRBV27 and TRBJ2-7; the match to TRBD1 covers 12 bases. The CDR3 has 14 residues. Germline values: CDR1 MNHEY, CDR2 SMNVEV (reference sequence). The V gene end was trimmed by 4 bases and the J gene end by 9 bases; junction bases not matched to a gene: 7. Here the CDR3 reads CASSSTGTGGMQYF. CDR3 in DNA: TGTGCCAGCAGTTCAACCGGGACAGGGGGCATGCAGTACTTC.

This clonotype was detected ten times or more. The gene calls are TRBV7-6 and TRBJ1-6; D gene unclear. The CDR3 extends over 14 amino acids. Trimming removed 5 bases at V and 9 bases at J, with 14 bases between. Germline assignment: CDR1 SGHVS and CDR2 FNYEAQ. Here the CDR3 reads CASSTRVERSPLHF. As DNA, the CDR3 is TGTGCCAGCAGCACCCGGGTCGAGCGTTCACCCCTCCACTTT.

In this sample, this clonotype turned up many times. The chain joins TRBV29-1 to TRBJ2-5; D may be TRBD2 (6 bases). CDR3 length: 13 residues. Per germline, CDR1 SQVTM and CDR2 ANQGSEA. The germline V and J ends were trimmed by 4 bases and 5 bases, with 14 bases remaining between them. The CDR3 bases are TGCAGCGTTGGAGAGGGAGGTTGGGAGACCCAGTACTTC. Protein product: CSVGEGGWETQYF.

This clonotype was found many times. V and J are TRBV6-2 or TRBV6-3 and TRBJ2-5; maybe TRBD1 (5 bases). The germline V gene encodes CDR1 MNHEY and CDR2 SVGEGT. The V end lost 7 bases, the J end lost 2 bases, and 8 bases lay between the germline ends. The CDR3 loop spans 12 amino acids. For the CDR3, the DNA is TGTGCCAGCATGGGGCGTCAAGAGACCCAGTACTTC. This sequence encodes CASMGRQETQYF.

The sample holds many counts of this clonotype. The chain employs TRBV7-2 and TRBJ2-5; D unresolved. Germline V gives CDR1 SGHTA, CDR2 FQGNSA. This CDR3 is built from 18 residues. V shed 4 bases and J shed 3 bases, with 24 bases lying between them. The CDR3 sequence: CASSSYEWPQVGEETQYF. CDR3 DNA: TGTGCCAGCAGCTCCTACGAGTGGCCCCAAGTGGGCGAAGAGACCCAGTACTTC.

This sequence joins TRBV10-3 and TRBJ2-1, with 10 bases aligning to TRBD1. CDR1 and CDR2 from the germline V gene are ENHRY and SYGVKD. The CDR3 is 15 amino acids. With V trimmed by 6 bases and J by 5 bases, 7 bases remained unmatched. The CDR3 protein is CAISRQGARNNEQFF. The CDR3 DNA follows: TGTGCCATCAGCAGACAGGGGGCGAGGAACAATGAGCAGTTCTTC.

On this clonotype itself: A read error may explain this, as a much larger clone is one base away. The chain has TRBV5-1 and TRBJ2-7; D might be TRBD1 (6 bases). Germline assignment: CDR1 SGHRS and CDR2 YFSETQ. The CDR3 sequence is 14 residues long. Trimming removed 0 bases at V and 5 bases at J, with 12 bases between. CDR3 protein: CASSLAQGPHEQYV. CDR3 bases: TGCGCCAGCAGCTTGGCGCAGGGGCCCCACGAGCAGTACGTC.